This T cell receptor (beta chain) was recovered during a study of blood T cells in healthy people across ages. The CDR3 sequence is 14 residues long. The V segment lost 6 bases and the J segment 3 bases; nucleotides outside the gene matches: 7. It was with a sample-barcoded 5' primer and a J-beta primer mix that a second PCR of about 6 to 11 cycles was run. Each cDNA was tagged by a template-switch adaptor containing 12 random nucleotides. One entry per CDR3 protein results from TCRdb running MiXCR on the 5' RACE reads. The data contain some 670,000 distinct CDR3 sequences, 52% of them seen just once; the ten biggest clones take up 13%. Regarding the study as a whole: Observed TCR beta diversity per million T cells went down as age went up. This fall followed a roughly linear course with age. The study found TCR beta diversity correlated strongly with naive T cell percentage.

This clonotype has only one observation. Its cognate antigen is unknown. The V gene is TRBV12-3 or TRBV12-4, the J gene TRBJ2-7; 8 bases line up with TRBD1. The TCR was taken from a woman of 80 years or more in good health. Specimen: blood. CDR3 nucleotide sequence: TGTGCCAGCAGACCGGGGACAGGAGACTACGAGCAGTACTTC. It specifies CASRPGTGDYEQYF.